The 25 T cell receptor beta chains given below trace back to one sample, sequenced in a study of cytomegalovirus exposure and HLA in healthy donors (dated 2017 in TCRdb). The library was produced with the immunoSEQ multiplex PCR assay. For the multiplex PCR, a mixture combining 60 forward primers for TCR Vbeta segments and 13 reverse primers for TCR Jbeta segments was used. In TCRdb, the immuneACCESS table is reduced to in-frame sequences with V and J assigned. These tables do not hold every clone; where another copy was compared, an unresolved V gene accounts for under half, and the others remain unexplained. Counted in this sample were fewer than 90,000 clones; around 77% of them appeared once. The ten largest clones represent around 3.4% of the sample. Sequenced material: PBMCs. These receptor sequences come from a man aged 30 to 45 in good health and CMV-seronegative.

The chain combines TRBV4-1 with TRBJ2-3; 11 bases are a match to TRBD2. Germline CDR1 reads MGHRA; CDR2 reads YSYEKL. With 6 bases clipped from V and 6 bases from J, the junction kept 8 bases outside the gene matches. The CDR3 runs to 15 residues. The CDR3 sequence: CASSPVAGGSDTQYF. The DNA for the CDR3 is TGCGCCAGCAGTCCTGTAGCGGGAGGGAGCGATACGCAGTATTTT.

This rearrangement joins TRBV5-5 to TRBJ2-2, with TRBD2 as a possible D gene (6 bases). The CDR3 is 15 residues long. Per the germline V gene, CDR1 is SGHKS and CDR2 is YYEKEE (reference sequence). With 2 bases removed from V and 1 base from J, the gap between germline ends came to 9 bases. The CDR3 DNA reads TGTGCCAGCAGCTTTACGGGGGTGAACACCGGGGAGCTGTTTTTT. Encoded protein: CASSFTGVNTGELFF.

The chain couples TRBV6-1 to TRBJ1-3, with D perhaps TRBD1 (6 bases). This CDR3 has 16 amino acids. The V gene's germline CDR1 is MNHNS and CDR2 SASEGT. V was shortened by 1 base and J by 4 bases, with 14 bases between the two germline ends. The CDR3 loop is CASSEGYRAGGNTIYF. As DNA, the CDR3 is TGTGCCAGCAGTGAAGGATACAGGGCAGGCGGAAACACCATATATTTT.

The chain links TRBV7-2 to TRBJ1-1; weak D call: TRBD1 (6 bases). The CDR3 spans 14 residues. Germline CDR1 SGHTA, CDR2 FQGNSA. Trimming removed 0 bases from V and 6 bases from J, with 11 bases in between. The CDR3 loop reads CASSLARGISEAFF. The CDR3 DNA follows: TGTGCCAGCAGCTTAGCCAGGGGTATCTCTGAAGCTTTCTTT.

The V gene is TRBV10-3, the J gene TRBJ1-1, with D possibly being TRBD1 (6 bases). There are 15 residues in the CDR3. The V gene lost 3 bases and the J gene lost 0 bases, with 11 bases spanning the gap. The germline V gene has CDR1 ENHRY and CDR2 SYGVKD. The CDR3 region is CAISDLTGMNTEAFF. The CDR3 nucleotides read TGTGCCATCAGTGACCTAACAGGGATGAACACTGAAGCTTTCTTT.

This sequence joins TRBV29-1 and TRBJ2-4; a possible D gene is TRBD1 (6 bases). The V end was cut by 4 bases, the J end by 5 bases, with 9 bases between. The germline V gene encodes CDR1 SQVTM and CDR2 ANQGSEA. This CDR3 has 12 residues. Written as DNA, the CDR3 is TGCAGCGTTGGGGGGACACAAAACATTCAGTACTTC. Protein product: CSVGGTQNIQYF.

The chain has TRBV11-2 and TRBJ1-2, with TRBD1 matching 8 bases. The ends lost 1 base at V and 6 bases at J; junction bases unmatched: 10. The CDR3 has 16 residues. CDR1 and CDR2 (germline): SGHAT, FQNNGV. The CDR3 here is CASSLVAGGALDGYTF. For the CDR3, the DNA is TGTGCCAGCAGCTTAGTCGCAGGGGGCGCTTTGGATGGCTACACCTTC.

DNA of the CDR3: TGTGCCAGCAGCCAACAGACTAGCGGGAGAAGCGAGCAGTACTTC. This codes for CASSQQTSGRSEQYF. V usage is TRBV27 and J usage is TRBJ2-5; 12 nucleotides line up with TRBD2. The J call is uncertain, as TRBJ2-7 better fits the DNA end. There are 15 residues in the CDR3. Germline CDR1 is MNHEY and CDR2 is SMNVEV (reference sequence).

V is TRBV4-2 and J is TRBJ1-6, with D perhaps matching TRBD1 (5 bases). This CDR3 region has 13 residues. Germline lookup yields CDR1 LGHNA and CDR2 YNFKEQ. V lost 11 bases to trimming and J lost 6 bases, with 14 bases between them. Here the CDR3 reads CAAGGSGNSPLHF. CDR3 sequence (DNA): TGTGCCGCGGGGGGTTCGGGTAATTCACCCCTCCACTTT.

V usage is TRBV29-1 and J usage is TRBJ2-3; 14 bases match TRBD2. CDR1 SQVTM and CDR2 ANQGSEA come from the germline V gene. Unmatched junction bases numbered 5, after V lost 5 bases and J lost 7 bases. The CDR3 contains 14 residues. This CDR3 is CSVPGTSGRNTQYF. CDR3 nucleotides: TGCAGCGTTCCCGGGACTAGCGGGAGAAATACGCAGTATTTT.

This chain's CDR3 is CASSPYTSGRADYEQYF. The CDR3, as DNA: TGTGCCAGCTCACCTTATACTAGCGGGAGGGCCGACTACGAGCAGTACTTC. The chain uses TRBV18 and TRBJ2-7, with 13 bases matching TRBD2. Germline-derived CDR1 and CDR2 are KGHSH and LQKENI. The V segment lost 3 bases and the J segment 3 bases; nucleotides outside the gene matches: 8. The CDR3 has 17 amino acids.

J is TRBJ1-2 and V is TRBV7-6; D perhaps matches TRBD1 (5 bases). This CDR3 region has 13 residues. CDR1 and CDR2 from the germline V gene are SGHVS and FNYEAQ. The V gene lost 5 bases and the J gene lost 5 bases, with 12 bases spanning the gap. DNA of the CDR3: TGTGCCAGCAGCCACGCCGGGGGTTATGGCTACACCTTC. This encodes CASSHAGGYGYTF.

The sample holds a few counts of this clone. The chain employs TRBV28 and TRBJ2-1, with TRBD1 identical over 7 bases. Germline V lookup: CDR1 MDHEN, CDR2 SYDVKM. The CDR3 has 18 residues. J was trimmed by 2 bases and V by 6 bases; bases with no gene match: 16. The chain's CDR3 is CASRPRTGSSGPYNEQFF. CDR3 in DNA: TGTGCCAGCAGGCCTCGGACAGGTTCGAGCGGTCCCTACAATGAGCAGTTCTTC.

The chain is built from TRBV7-9 and TRBJ2-5; TRBD2 is a possible D gene (5 bases). The CDR3 sequence is 14 residues long. The germline V gene has CDR1 SEHNR and CDR2 FQNEAQ (reference sequence). The ends were cut back, 5 bases at V and 7 bases at J, with 17 bases in the middle. For the CDR3, the DNA is TGTGCCAGCAGCCCCCCCGGAGGCTGGGGGACCCAGTACTTC. This encodes CASSPPGGWGTQYF.

The chain joins TRBV11-2 to TRBJ1-1, with a weak D call TRBD1 (6 bases). CDR1 and CDR2 from the germline V gene are SGHAT and FQNNGV. The CDR3 contains 14 residues. V was shortened by 5 bases and J by 7 bases, with 17 bases between the two germline ends. CDR3 in DNA: TGTGCCAGCAGCGAGCTACAGGGAACTCGTGAAGCTTTCTTT. As protein: CASSELQGTREAFF.

The V call is TRBV11-3, the J call TRBJ2-3; TRBD1 is a possible D gene (6 bases). The CDR3 is made up of 15 amino acids. Trimming took 3 bases from V and 1 from J, leaving 11 bases between them. Per germline, CDR1 SGHNT and CDR2 YENEEA. The CDR3 DNA follows: TGTGCCAGCAGCTTGCCAGGGGTGGGCACAGATACGCAGTATTTT. Residues: CASSLPGVGTDTQYF.

V and J are TRBV5-6 and TRBJ2-3, with D hard to call. Germline V lookup: CDR1 SGHDT, CDR2 YYEEEE. Deletions cut 2 bases from V and 3 bases from J, with 7 bases between. The CDR3 runs to 13 residues. The CDR3, as DNA: TGTGCCAGCAGCTTTTTTCAGACAGATACGCAGTATTTT. It specifies CASSFFQTDTQYF.

This sequence joins TRBV18 and TRBJ2-1, with 8 bases identical to TRBD2. J lost 5 bases, V lost 7 bases, and 7 bases had no gene match. Looked up from germline, CDR1 is KGHSH and CDR2 is LQKENI. This CDR3 region has 14 residues. DNA for the CDR3: TGTGCCAGCTACACGGGACTAGTGAACAATGAGCAGTTCTTC. It is translated as CASYTGLVNNEQFF. The whole variable domain, filled in from reference TRBV18 and TRBJ2-1, reads NAGVMQNPRHLVRRRGQEARLRCSPMKGHSHVYWYRQLPEEGLKFMVYLQKENIIDESGMPKERFSAEFPKEGPSILRIQQVVRGDSAAYFCASYTGLVNNEQFFGPGTRLTVL.

The gene calls are TRBV4-3 and TRBJ1-2, with D perhaps matching TRBD1 (5 bases). Trimming left V 0 bases short and J 6 bases short, with 14 bases between. This CDR3 region has 15 residues. Germline V CDR1 and CDR2: LGHNA, YSLEER. CDR3 sequence: CASSQEDRTFHGYTF. The CDR3 bases are TGCGCCAGCAGCCAAGAAGACCGGACATTTCATGGCTACACCTTC.

As for this clone: At one end the junction does not follow the germline gene, possibly because of a read error. This rearrangement joins TRBV7-9 to TRBJ2-1; 7 bases are shared with TRBD1. The CDR3 is 16 residues long. The germline V gene encodes CDR1 SEHNR and CDR2 FQNEAQ (reference sequence). Written as DNA, the CDR3 is TGTTCCAGCAGCAGGCCGGGACAGAGCTCCTACAATGAGCAGTTCTTC. Translated, it gives CSSSRPGQSSYNEQFF.

Only a few counts were recorded for this clone. This sequence joins TRBV6-4 and TRBJ2-2; D is unclear. V gave up 0 bases and J gave up 3 bases, with 5 bases separating them. CDR3 length: 14 residues. Germline V gene sequence: CDR1 MRHNA, CDR2 SNTAGT. The CDR3 DNA is TGTGCCAGCAGTGACTCTAGAGACACCGGGGAGCTGTTTTTT. It translates to CASSDSRDTGELFF.

The CDR3 nucleotides read TGTGCCAGCAGTTTGCGATCCTACGAGCAGTACTTC. Translation gives CASSLRSYEQYF. The rearrangement uses TRBV28 and TRBJ2-7; D is unclear. Trimming took off 3 bases at V and 1 base at J, with 4 bases between the two ends. This CDR3 spans 12 amino acids. CDR1 MDHEN and CDR2 SYDVKM come from the germline V gene.

CDR3 protein: CSVEDPSTGELFF. In DNA form, the CDR3 reads TGCAGCGTTGAAGATCCCAGCACCGGGGAGCTGTTTTTT. This chain links TRBV29-1 with TRBJ2-2; D call uncertain. Germline CDR1 is SQVTM and CDR2 is ANQGSEA. The CDR3 contains 13 residues. V lost 0 bases, J lost 4 bases, and 6 bases lay in between.

This clone was detected a few times. V is TRBV14 and J is TRBJ2-2; 8 nucleotides match TRBD1. Germline lookup yields CDR1 SGHDN and CDR2 FVKESK. This CDR3 comprises 17 residues. Trimming cost V 1 base and J 6 bases; bases outside gene matches: 10. Here the CDR3 DNA reads TGTGCCAGCAGCCAAGTCAGGGGGCTTCAGTTGGCCGGGGAGCTGTTTTTT. This codes for CASSQVRGLQLAGELFF.

The J gene is TRBJ1-6, the V gene TRBV27; unclear D gene. Germline CDR1 reads MNHEY; CDR2 reads SMNVEV (reference sequence). Trimming cost V 4 bases and J 6 bases, with 10 bases left between them. The CDR3 runs to 14 residues. The CDR3 loop is CASSWRATNSPLHF. The DNA of the CDR3 is TGTGCCAGCAGTTGGAGGGCCACTAATTCACCCCTCCACTTT.